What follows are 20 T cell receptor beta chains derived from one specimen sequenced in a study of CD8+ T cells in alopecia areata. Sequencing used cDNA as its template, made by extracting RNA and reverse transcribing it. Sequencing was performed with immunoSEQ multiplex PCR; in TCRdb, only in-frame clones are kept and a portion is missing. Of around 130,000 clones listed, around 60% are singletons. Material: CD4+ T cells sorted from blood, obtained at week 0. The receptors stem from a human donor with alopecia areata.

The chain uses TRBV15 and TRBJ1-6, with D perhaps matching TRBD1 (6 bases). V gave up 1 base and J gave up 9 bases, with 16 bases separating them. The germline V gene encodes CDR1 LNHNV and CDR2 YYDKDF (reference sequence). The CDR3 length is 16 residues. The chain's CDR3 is CATSRVATGSGSPLHF. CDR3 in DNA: TGTGCCACCAGCAGAGTTGCGACAGGTTCTGGTTCACCCCTCCACTTT.

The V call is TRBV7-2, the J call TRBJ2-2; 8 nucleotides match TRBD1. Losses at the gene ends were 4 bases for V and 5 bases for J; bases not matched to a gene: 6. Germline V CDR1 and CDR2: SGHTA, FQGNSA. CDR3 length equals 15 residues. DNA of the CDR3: TGTGCCAGCAGCTGGACAGGGAGTGTAACCGGGGAGCTGTTTTTT. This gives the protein CASSWTGSVTGELFF.

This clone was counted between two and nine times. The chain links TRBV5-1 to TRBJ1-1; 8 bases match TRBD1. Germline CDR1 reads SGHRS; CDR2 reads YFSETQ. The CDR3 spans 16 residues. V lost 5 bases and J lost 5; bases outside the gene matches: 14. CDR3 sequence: CASRSGQGAVETEAFF. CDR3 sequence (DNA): TGCGCCAGCAGAAGTGGGCAGGGGGCTGTAGAGACTGAAGCTTTCTTT.

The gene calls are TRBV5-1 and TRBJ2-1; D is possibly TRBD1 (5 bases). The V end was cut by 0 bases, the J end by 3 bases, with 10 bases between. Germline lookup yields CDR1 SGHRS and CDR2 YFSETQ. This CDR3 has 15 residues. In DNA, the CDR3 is TGCGCCAGCAGCTTGGGACAGCCAGACTACAATGAGCAGTTCTTC. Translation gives CASSLGQPDYNEQFF.

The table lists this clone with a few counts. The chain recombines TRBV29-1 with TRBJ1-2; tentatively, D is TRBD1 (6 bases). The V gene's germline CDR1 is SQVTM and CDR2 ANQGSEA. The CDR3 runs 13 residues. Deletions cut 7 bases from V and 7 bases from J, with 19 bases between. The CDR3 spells CSGGVDSRGGYTF. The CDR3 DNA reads TGCAGCGGGGGGGTGGACAGTCGTGGTGGCTACACCTTC.

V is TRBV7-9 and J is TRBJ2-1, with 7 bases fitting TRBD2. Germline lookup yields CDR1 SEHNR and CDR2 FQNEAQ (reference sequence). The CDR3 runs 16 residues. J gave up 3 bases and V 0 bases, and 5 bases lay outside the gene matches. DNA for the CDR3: TGTGCCAGCAGCTTAGCGTTACGGGAGGACTACAATGAGCAGTTCTTC. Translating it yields CASSLALREDYNEQFF.

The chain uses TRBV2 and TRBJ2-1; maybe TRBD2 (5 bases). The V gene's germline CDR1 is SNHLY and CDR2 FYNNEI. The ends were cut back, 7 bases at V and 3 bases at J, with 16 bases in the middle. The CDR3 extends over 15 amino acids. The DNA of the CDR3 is TGTGCCAGCATGAGAGGGCGAACTATCTACAATGAGCAGTTCTTC. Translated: CASMRGRTIYNEQFF.

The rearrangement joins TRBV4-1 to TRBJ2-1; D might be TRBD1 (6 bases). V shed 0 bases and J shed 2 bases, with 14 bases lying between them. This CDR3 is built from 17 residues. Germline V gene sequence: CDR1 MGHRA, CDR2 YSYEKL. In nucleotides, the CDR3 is TGCGCCAGCAGCCAAGATGGGGGCAGGGAACCCTACAATGAGCAGTTCTTC. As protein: CASSQDGGREPYNEQFF.

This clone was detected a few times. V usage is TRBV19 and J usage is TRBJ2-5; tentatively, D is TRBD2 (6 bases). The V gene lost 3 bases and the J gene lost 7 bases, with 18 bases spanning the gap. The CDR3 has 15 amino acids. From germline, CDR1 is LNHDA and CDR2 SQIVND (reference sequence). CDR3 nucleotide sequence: TGTGCCAGTAGTATGAACGACGTGGGACTTGGGACCCAGTACTTC. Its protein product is CASSMNDVGLGTQYF.

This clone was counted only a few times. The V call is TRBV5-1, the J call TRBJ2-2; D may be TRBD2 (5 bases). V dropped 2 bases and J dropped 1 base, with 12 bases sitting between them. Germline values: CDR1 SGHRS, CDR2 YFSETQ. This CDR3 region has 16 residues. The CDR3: CASSFLAKRNTGELFF. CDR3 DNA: TGCGCCAGCAGCTTCTTAGCGAAACGGAACACCGGGGAGCTGTTTTTT.

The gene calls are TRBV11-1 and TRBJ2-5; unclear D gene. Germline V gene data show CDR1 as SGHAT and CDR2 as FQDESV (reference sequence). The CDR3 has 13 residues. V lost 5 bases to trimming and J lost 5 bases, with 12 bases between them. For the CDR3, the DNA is TGTGCCAGCAGCCCGGGTGTTTGGGAGACCCAGTACTTC. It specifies CASSPGVWETQYF.

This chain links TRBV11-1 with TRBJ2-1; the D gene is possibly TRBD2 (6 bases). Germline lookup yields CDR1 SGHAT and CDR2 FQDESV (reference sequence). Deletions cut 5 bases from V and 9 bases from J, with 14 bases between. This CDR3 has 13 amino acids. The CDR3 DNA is TGTGCCAGCAGCCCGTCTGCGCGGGGTGAGCAGTTCTTC. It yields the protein CASSPSARGEQFF.

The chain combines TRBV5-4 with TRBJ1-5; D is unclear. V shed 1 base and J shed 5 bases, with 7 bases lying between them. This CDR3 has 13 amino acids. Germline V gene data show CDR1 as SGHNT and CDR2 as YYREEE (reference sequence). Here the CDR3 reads CASSLFADQPQHF. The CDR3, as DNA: TGTGCCAGCAGCTTGTTTGCCGATCAGCCCCAGCATTTT.

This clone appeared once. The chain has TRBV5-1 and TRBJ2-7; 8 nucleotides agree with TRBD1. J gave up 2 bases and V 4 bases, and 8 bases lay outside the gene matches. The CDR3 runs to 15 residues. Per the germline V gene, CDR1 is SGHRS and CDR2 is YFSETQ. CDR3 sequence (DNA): TGCGCCAGCAGCCTGGAAACAGGGGGACCCTACGAGCAGTACTTC. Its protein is CASSLETGGPYEQYF.

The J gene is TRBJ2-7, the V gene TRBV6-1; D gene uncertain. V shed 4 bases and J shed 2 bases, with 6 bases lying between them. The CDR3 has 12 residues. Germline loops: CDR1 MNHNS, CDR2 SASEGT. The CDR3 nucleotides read TGTGCCAGCAGTGGGCAGACCTACGAGCAGTACTTC. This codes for CASSGQTYEQYF.

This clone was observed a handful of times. The CDR3: CASTYNLQEKLFF. Written as DNA, the CDR3 is TGTGCCAGCACTTACAACCTACAGGAAAAACTGTTTTTT. The V and J genes are TRBV2 and TRBJ1-4; no firm D call. Germline assignment: CDR1 SNHLY and CDR2 FYNNEI. This CDR3 has 13 amino acids. V shed 7 bases and J shed 8 bases, with 14 bases lying between them.

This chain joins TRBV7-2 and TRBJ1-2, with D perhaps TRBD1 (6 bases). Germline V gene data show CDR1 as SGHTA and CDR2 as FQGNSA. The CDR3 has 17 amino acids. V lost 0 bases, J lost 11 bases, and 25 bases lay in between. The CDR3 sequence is CASSLAFVRSRGGGYTF. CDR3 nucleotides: TGTGCCAGCAGCTTAGCCTTCGTCAGATCCAGGGGCGGAGGATACACCTTC.

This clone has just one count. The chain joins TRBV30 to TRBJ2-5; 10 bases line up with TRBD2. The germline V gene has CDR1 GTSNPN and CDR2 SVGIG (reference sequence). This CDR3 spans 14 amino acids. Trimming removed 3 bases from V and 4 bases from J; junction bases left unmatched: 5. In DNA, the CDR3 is TGTGCCTGGAGAAAGCGGGAGGGCCGAGAGACCCAGTACTTC. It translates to CAWRKREGRETQYF.

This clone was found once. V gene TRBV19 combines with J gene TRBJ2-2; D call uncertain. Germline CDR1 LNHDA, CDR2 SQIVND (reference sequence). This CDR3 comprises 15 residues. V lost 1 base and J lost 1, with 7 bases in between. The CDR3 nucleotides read TGTGCCAGTAGTATAGGTCCGGGGAACACCGGGGAGCTGTTTTTT. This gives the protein CASSIGPGNTGELFF. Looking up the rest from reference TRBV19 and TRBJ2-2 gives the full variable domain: DGGITQSPKYLFRKEGQNVTLSCEQNLNHDAMYWYRQDPGQGLRLIYYSQIVNDFQKGDIAEGYSVSREKKESFPLTVTSAQKNPTAFYLCASSIGPGNTGELFFGEGSRLTVL.

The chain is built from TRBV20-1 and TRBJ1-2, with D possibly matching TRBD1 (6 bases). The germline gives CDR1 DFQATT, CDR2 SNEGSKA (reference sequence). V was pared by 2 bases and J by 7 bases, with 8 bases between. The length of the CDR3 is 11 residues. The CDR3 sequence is CSARQGSGYTF. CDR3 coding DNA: TGCAGTGCTAGACAGGGGAGTGGCTACACCTTC.